This TCR beta chain stems from a study of T cells in localized non-small cell lung cancer. Method: immunoSEQ multiplex PCR; TCRdb's copy keeps in-frame clones and lacks some. The repertoire has 25,000 to 35,000 clones, about 90% of them found once; the top ten carry 4% to 4.5%. Germline V gene lookup returns CDR1 SGHRS and CDR2 YFSETQ. This CDR3 contains 13 residues. Trimming took 0 bases from V and 8 from J; bases not matched to a gene: 4. The genes are TRBV5-1 and TRBJ1-1; TRBD1 matches at 7 bases. The clonotype comes from a woman aged 35 to 70 with stage III lung adenocarcinoma. The sequencing used peripheral blood mononuclear cells, collected before any cancer treatment. The chain's CDR3 is CASSLAPTGEAFF. The CDR3 DNA follows: TGCGCCAGCAGCTTGGCCCCGACAGGGGAAGCTTTCTTT.